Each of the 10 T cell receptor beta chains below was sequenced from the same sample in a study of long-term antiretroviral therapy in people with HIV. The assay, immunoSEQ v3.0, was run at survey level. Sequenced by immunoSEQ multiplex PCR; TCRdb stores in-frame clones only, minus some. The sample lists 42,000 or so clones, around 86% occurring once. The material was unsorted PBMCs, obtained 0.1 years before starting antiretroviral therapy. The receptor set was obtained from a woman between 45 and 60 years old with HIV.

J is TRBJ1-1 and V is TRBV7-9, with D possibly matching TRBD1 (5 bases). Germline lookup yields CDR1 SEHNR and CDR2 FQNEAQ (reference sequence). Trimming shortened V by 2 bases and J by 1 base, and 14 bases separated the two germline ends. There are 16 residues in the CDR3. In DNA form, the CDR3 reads TGTGCCAGCAGCTTAATGTACGTGGGGCAGAACACTGAAGCTTTCTTT. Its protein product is CASSLMYVGQNTEAFF.

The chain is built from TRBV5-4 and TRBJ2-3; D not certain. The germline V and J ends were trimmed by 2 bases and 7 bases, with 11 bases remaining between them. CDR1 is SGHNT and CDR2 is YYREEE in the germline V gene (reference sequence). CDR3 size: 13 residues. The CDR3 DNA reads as TGTGCCAGCAGCTTACTACGAATTAATACGCAGTATTTT. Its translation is CASSLLRINTQYF.

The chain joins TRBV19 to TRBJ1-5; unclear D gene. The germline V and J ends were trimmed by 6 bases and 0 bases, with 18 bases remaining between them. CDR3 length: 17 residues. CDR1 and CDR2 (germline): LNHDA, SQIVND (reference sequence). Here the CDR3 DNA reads TGTGCCAGTAGCACAAGAGGGTATCAGTATAGCAATCAGCCCCAGCATTTT. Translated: CASSTRGYQYSNQPQHF.

The CDR3 loop reads CATSSLQADEQFF. CDR3 nucleotide sequence: TGTGCCACCAGCAGTCTCCAGGCCGATGAGCAGTTCTTC. The chain couples TRBV15 to TRBJ2-1; no reliable D call. This CDR3 comprises 13 residues. V lost 3 bases and J lost 8, with 11 bases in between. Germline CDR1 and CDR2: LNHNV and YYDKDF (reference sequence).

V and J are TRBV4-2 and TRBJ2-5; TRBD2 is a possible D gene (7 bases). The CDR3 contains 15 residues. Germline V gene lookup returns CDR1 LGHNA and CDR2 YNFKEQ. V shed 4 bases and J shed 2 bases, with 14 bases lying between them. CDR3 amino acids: CASSPEGGIQETQYF. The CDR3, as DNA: TGTGCCAGCAGCCCCGAGGGGGGGATTCAAGAGACCCAGTACTTC.

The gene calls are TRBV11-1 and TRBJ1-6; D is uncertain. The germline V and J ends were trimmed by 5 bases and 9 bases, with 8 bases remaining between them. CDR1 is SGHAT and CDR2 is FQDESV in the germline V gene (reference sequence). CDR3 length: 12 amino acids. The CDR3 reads CASSQPGSPLHF. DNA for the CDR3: TGTGCCAGCAGCCAGCCCGGTTCACCCCTCCACTTT.

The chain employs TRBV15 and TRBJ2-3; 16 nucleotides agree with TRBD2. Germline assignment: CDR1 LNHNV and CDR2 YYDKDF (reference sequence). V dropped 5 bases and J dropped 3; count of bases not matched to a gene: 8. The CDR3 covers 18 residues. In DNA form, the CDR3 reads TGTGCCACCAGCCGGGGACTAGCGGGGGGGGTTTGGACAGATACGCAGTATTTT. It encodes CATSRGLAGGVWTDTQYF.

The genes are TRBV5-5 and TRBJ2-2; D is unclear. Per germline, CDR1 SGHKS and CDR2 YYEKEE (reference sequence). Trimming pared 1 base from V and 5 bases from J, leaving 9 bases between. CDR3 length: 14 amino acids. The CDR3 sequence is CASSLNSFTGELFF. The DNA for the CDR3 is TGTGCCAGCAGCTTGAATTCGTTTACCGGGGAGCTGTTTTTT.

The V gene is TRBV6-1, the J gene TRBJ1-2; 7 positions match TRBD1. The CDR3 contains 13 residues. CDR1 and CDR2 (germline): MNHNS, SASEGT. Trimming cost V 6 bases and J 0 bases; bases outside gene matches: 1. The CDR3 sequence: CASRGTANYGYTF. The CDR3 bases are TGTGCCAGCAGGGGGACAGCTAACTATGGCTACACCTTC.

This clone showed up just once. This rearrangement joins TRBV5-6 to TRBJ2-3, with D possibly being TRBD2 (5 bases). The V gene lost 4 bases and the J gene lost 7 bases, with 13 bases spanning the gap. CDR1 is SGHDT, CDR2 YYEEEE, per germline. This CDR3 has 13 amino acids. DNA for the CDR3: TGTGCCAGCAGCGAAAGGACTGCTTATACGCAGTATTTT. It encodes CASSERTAYTQYF.